This T cell receptor (beta chain) appears in the sequencing data of a study of blood T cell repertoires in COVID-19. Overall study: COVID-19 samples, acute and convalescent, were from the United States, Italy and Spain. PBMCs, B-cell-depleted T cells, or T cells provided the cDNA or gDNA that made up the material.

Sequenced by immunoSEQ multiplex PCR; TCRdb stores in-frame clones only, minus some. This repertoire shows some 300,000 clones, about 91% found once; its top ten account for roughly 7%. This CDR3 has 15 amino acids. The V end was cut by 4 bases, the J end by 2 bases, with 13 bases between. CDR1 and CDR2 (germline): LNHDA, SQIVND (reference sequence). The sample consisted of peripheral blood. The chain joins TRBV19 to TRBJ2-3; D not certain. This sequence was found in a woman aged 25 to 39 who had recovered from COVID-19. CDR3 loop: CASSTTPGLTDTQYF. The CDR3 DNA reads as TGTGCCAGTAGTACAACCCCGGGTCTCACAGATACGCAGTATTTT.